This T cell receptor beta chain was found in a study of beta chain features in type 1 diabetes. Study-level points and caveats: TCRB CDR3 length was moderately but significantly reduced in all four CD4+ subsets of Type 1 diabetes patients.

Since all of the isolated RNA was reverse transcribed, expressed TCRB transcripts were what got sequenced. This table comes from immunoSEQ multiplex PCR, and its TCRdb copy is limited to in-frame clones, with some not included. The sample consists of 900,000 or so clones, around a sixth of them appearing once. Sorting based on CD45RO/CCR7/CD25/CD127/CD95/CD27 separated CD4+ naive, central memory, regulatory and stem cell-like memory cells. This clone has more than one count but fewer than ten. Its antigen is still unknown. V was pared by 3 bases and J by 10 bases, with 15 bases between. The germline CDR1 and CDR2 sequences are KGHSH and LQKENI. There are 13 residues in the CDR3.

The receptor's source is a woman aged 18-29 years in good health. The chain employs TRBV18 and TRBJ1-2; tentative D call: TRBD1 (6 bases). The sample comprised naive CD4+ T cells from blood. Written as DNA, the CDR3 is TGTGCCAGCTCACCGAGACAGGACTGGGCCTACACCTTC. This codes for CASSPRQDWAYTF.